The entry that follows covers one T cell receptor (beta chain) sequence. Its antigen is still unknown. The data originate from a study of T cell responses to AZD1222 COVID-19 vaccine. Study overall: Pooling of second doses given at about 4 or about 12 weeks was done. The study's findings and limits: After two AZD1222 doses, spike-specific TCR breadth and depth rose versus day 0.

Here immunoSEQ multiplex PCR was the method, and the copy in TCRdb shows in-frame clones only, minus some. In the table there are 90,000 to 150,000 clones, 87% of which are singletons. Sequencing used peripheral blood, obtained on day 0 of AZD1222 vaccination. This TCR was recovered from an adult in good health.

CDR3 in amino acids: CASSYSSRVGTEAFF. DNA of the CDR3: TGTGCCAGCAGTTACTCGAGCAGGGTAGGGACTGAAGCTTTCTTT. This chain links TRBV6-6 with TRBJ1-1; D perhaps matches TRBD1 (5 bases). This CDR3 is 15 amino acids long. V was shortened by 0 bases and J by 5 bases, with 13 bases between the two germline ends. Germline lookup yields CDR1 MNHNY and CDR2 SVGAGI (reference sequence).